Below, one T cell receptor (beta chain) is given with its context. Its antigen is unknown. This sample is drawn from a study of beta chain features in type 1 diabetes. At the level of the study: Researchers looked at about 110 million sorted cells across all samples.

Of the isolated RNA, all was reverse transcribed, and so the sequenced material was expressed TCRB transcripts. Clones were read by immunoSEQ multiplex PCR, and TCRdb kept only the in-frame ones, dropping some. Among about 340,000 clones listed, 7.5% to 9% were seen once. Study-level findings and limits: Shortening that was moderate but significant affected the TCRB CDR3s of Type 1 diabetes patients in all four CD4+ subsets. Insertion counts at VDJ junctions were lower in type 1 diabetes patients, who also showed more deletions there.

This TCR came from a woman aged 18 to 35 in good health. The sample was central memory CD4+ T cells from blood.

The CDR3 DNA reads as TGTGCCACCAGCAGAGATATATATACGGGACTAGCTACCCACGAGCAGTACTTC. It specifies CATSRDIYTGLATHEQYF. The rearrangement uses TRBV15 and TRBJ2-7; TRBD2 agrees at 9 bases. The CDR3 runs 18 residues. V was clipped by 0 bases and J by 5 bases; unmatched bases: 14. CDR1 is LNHNV, CDR2 YYDKDF, per germline (reference sequence).